Listed here are 29 T cell receptor beta chains from one sample, sequenced in a study of blood T cell repertoires in COVID-19. The assay was immunoSEQ multiplex PCR, and TCRdb's table has in-frame clones only and misses some. In the table there are roughly 57,000 clones, approximately 91% of which are singletons. Material for sequencing was peripheral blood. These receptors all stem from a human donor in a cohort sampled during active COVID-19.

The chain combines TRBV28 with TRBJ2-3; D gene unclear. The CDR3 loop spans 16 amino acids. V was clipped by 4 bases and J by 0 bases, with 14 bases between them. Germline V CDR1 and CDR2: MDHEN, SYDVKM. This chain's CDR3 is CASSSSDWFSTDTQYF. CDR3 sequence (DNA): TGTGCCAGCAGTTCATCCGACTGGTTTAGCACAGATACGCAGTATTTT. Drawing the rest from reference TRBV28 and TRBJ2-3, the complete variable domain is DVKVTQSSRYLVKRTGEKVFLECVQDMDHENMFWYRQDPGLGLRLIYFSYDVKMKEKGDIPEGYSVSREKKERFSLILESASTNQTSMYLCASSSSDWFSTDTQYFGPGTRLTVL.

The chain carries TRBV29-1 and TRBJ2-1, with TRBD1 matching over 8 bases. V was pared by 3 bases and J by 10 bases, with 5 bases of the junction left unmatched. The CDR3 extends over 12 amino acids. Germline lookup yields CDR1 SQVTM and CDR2 ANQGSEA. This CDR3 is CSVDRDRSEQFF. In nucleotides, the CDR3 is TGCAGCGTTGATAGGGACAGGTCAGAGCAGTTCTTC.

The chain carries TRBV2 and TRBJ2-2, with D possibly TRBD1 on 5 matching bases. Germline V gene data show CDR1 as SNHLY and CDR2 as FYNNEI. The CDR3 is 15 amino acids. Trimming took off 4 bases at V and 5 bases at J, with 14 bases between the two ends. CDR3 nucleotide sequence: TGTGCCAGCAGTGTCCTCAGGGCGCGGACCGGGGAGCTGTTTTTT. Amino acid sequence: CASSVLRARTGELFF.

The chain carries TRBV6-6 and TRBJ2-1; 8 nucleotides align to TRBD2. Germline CDR1 MNHNY, CDR2 SVGAGI (reference sequence). The junction had 4 bases not matched to a gene; V was cut back by 3 bases and J by 0 bases. The CDR3 is 16 residues long. CDR3 sequence reads: CASSYSGTRSYNEQFF. The CDR3 nucleotides read TGTGCCAGCAGTTATAGCGGGACCCGCTCCTACAATGAGCAGTTCTTC.

The chain carries TRBV18 and TRBJ1-2, with no clear D. CDR1 KGHSH and CDR2 LQKENI come from the germline V gene. V was clipped by 3 bases and J by 3 bases, with 11 bases between them. The CDR3 sequence is 14 residues long. The CDR3 coding sequence is TGTGCCAGCTCACCGTCCCGGGTGTACTATGGCTACACCTTC. The encoded protein is CASSPSRVYYGYTF.

CDR3 DNA: TGTGCCAGCAGTGAACTACAGGGAACGGGAGGCTACACCTTC. Translation: CASSELQGTGGYTF. This chain uses TRBV6-1 with TRBJ1-2; a weak D match, TRBD1 (6 bases). Germline V gene sequence: CDR1 MNHNS, CDR2 SASEGT. This CDR3 contains 14 residues. Trimming took off 2 bases at V and 8 bases at J, with 15 bases between the two ends.

This chain joins TRBV3-1 (or the pseudogene TRBV3-2) and TRBJ1-3; TRBD1 agrees at 8 bases. CDR3 length: 15 amino acids. The trim removed 4 bases at V and 3 bases at J, leaving 5 bases unmatched. Germline CDR1 and CDR2: LGHDT and YNNKEL (reference sequence). The CDR3 region has the DNA TGTGCCAGCAGCCCCCCCAGGGGGCATGGAAACACCATATATTTT. It encodes CASSPPRGHGNTIYF.

The V call is TRBV15, the J call TRBJ1-4; 8 bases map to TRBD1. V was clipped by 0 bases and J by 8 bases; unmatched bases: 11. CDR3 length: 17 amino acids. Germline CDR1 LNHNV, CDR2 YYDKDF (reference sequence). The CDR3 here is CATSRDGSGGRDEKLFF. For the CDR3, the DNA is TGTGCCACCAGCAGAGATGGGTCAGGGGGCCGAGACGAAAAACTGTTTTTT.

This clone came up once. This sequence joins TRBV10-3 and TRBJ2-5; D might be TRBD2 (6 bases). The CDR3 is 13 amino acids. Germline V gene data show CDR1 as ENHRY and CDR2 as SYGVKD. Deletions cut 4 bases from V and 5 bases from J, with 11 bases between. CDR3 DNA sequence: TGTGCCATCAGTGGGGACTTGATCGAGACCCAGTACTTC. Its translation is CAISGDLIETQYF.

The V gene is TRBV5-5, the J gene TRBJ1-2; a possible D gene is TRBD1 (5 bases). The CDR3 covers 18 residues. Trimming left V 1 base short and J 0 bases short, with 19 bases between. The germline V gene encodes CDR1 SGHKS and CDR2 YYEKEE (reference sequence). CDR3 bases: TGTGCCAGCAGCTTGATCAGGGCAGAAAGACCGACTAACTATGGCTACACCTTC. This codes for CASSLIRAERPTNYGYTF. The variable domain in full, with the rest retrieved from reference TRBV5-5 and TRBJ1-2, is DAGVTQSPTHLIKTRGQQVTLRCSPISGHKSVSWYQQVLGQGPQFIFQYYEKEERGRGNFPDRFSARQFPNYSSELNVNALLLGDSALYLCASSLIRAERPTNYGYTFGSGTRLTVV.

The chain recombines TRBV24-1 with TRBJ2-5; D ambiguous. Germline V lookup: CDR1 KGHDR, CDR2 SFDVKD. The germline V and J ends were trimmed by 5 bases and 1 base, with 10 bases remaining between them. CDR3 size: 14 residues. The CDR3 sequence is CATSATNFQETQYF. CDR3 bases: TGTGCCACCAGTGCGACAAATTTCCAAGAGACCCAGTACTTC.

The chain uses TRBV5-8 and TRBJ2-5, with 10 bases aligning to TRBD1. The CDR3 has 15 amino acids. The V segment lost 4 bases and the J segment 5 bases; nucleotides outside the gene matches: 8. CDR1 and CDR2 (germline): SGHTS, YDEGEE. CDR3: CASSPETGGGETQYF. CDR3 DNA: TGTGCCAGCAGCCCCGAGACAGGGGGCGGGGAGACCCAGTACTTC.

This chain uses TRBV20-1 with TRBJ2-3; 7 bases line up with TRBD2. The J segment lost 4 bases and the V segment lost 3 bases, leaving 4 bases of the junction unmatched. The CDR3 loop spans 13 amino acids. CDR1 is DFQATT, CDR2 SNEGSKA, per germline (reference sequence). The DNA for the CDR3 is TGCAGTGCTAGTACTGCGGGGGCAGATACGCAGTATTTT. Translating it yields CSASTAGADTQYF.

CDR3 in amino acids: CAWSVNRGRSDQPQHF. Here the CDR3 DNA reads TGTGCCTGGAGTGTAAACAGGGGTAGGTCCGATCAGCCCCAGCATTTT. The V and J genes are TRBV30 and TRBJ1-5; TRBD1 agrees at 7 bases. The CDR3 has 16 amino acids. Germline values: CDR1 GTSNPN, CDR2 SVGIG (reference sequence). J was trimmed by 5 bases and V by 0 bases; bases with no gene match: 10.

The V and J genes are TRBV4-2 and TRBJ2-1; the D gene is possibly TRBD2 (6 bases). The V gene's germline CDR1 is LGHNA and CDR2 YNFKEQ. V was shortened by 0 bases and J by 12 bases, with 12 bases between the two germline ends. The CDR3 is 13 amino acids. The CDR3 protein is CASSQDRGTRQFF. The CDR3 DNA sequence: TGTGCCAGCAGCCAAGATCGGGGGACCCGGCAGTTCTTC.

This clone was recorded only once. V gene TRBV12-5 combines with J gene TRBJ1-4; 7 bases are a match to TRBD1. The V gene's germline CDR1 is LGHNT and CDR2 FRNRAP. The CDR3 covers 19 residues. Trimming removed 6 bases from V and 0 bases from J; junction bases left unmatched: 16. The CDR3 region is CASGANRDRTFATNEKLFF. DNA for the CDR3: TGTGCTAGTGGCGCAAACCGGGACAGAACATTTGCAACTAATGAAAAACTGTTTTTT.

This clone has a handful of counts. DNA for the CDR3: TGTGCCAGCATCGGTAGACTTTTTAATTCACCCCTCCACTTT. Translating it yields CASIGRLFNSPLHF. V gene TRBV6-5 combines with J gene TRBJ1-6; D unclear. Germline CDR1 and CDR2: MNHEY and SVGAGI. The V end lost 7 bases, the J end lost 6 bases, and 13 bases lay between the germline ends. CDR3 length: 14 amino acids.

In this sample, this clone turned up once. CDR3 region: CASRPFWPSDTQYF. CDR3 DNA: TGTGCCAGCAGGCCTTTTTGGCCATCAGATACGCAGTATTTT. The V call is TRBV28, the J call TRBJ2-3; D remains ambiguous. The ends were cut back, 6 bases at V and 4 bases at J, with 14 bases in the middle. The CDR3 is 14 residues long. CDR1 and CDR2 (germline): MDHEN, SYDVKM.

CDR3 bases: TGTGCCAGTACCTCCGGGACAGGGATGAACACTGAAGCTTTCTTT. Its protein product is CASTSGTGMNTEAFF. The chain combines TRBV19 with TRBJ1-1; 9 nucleotides agree with TRBD1. The CDR3 has 15 amino acids. Germline values: CDR1 LNHDA, CDR2 SQIVND (reference sequence). Trimming at V came to 7 bases and at J to 0 bases, leaving 6 bases not matched to a gene.

The chain carries TRBV4-3 and TRBJ1-1; 8 bases align to TRBD1. The V segment lost 4 bases and the J segment 2 bases; nucleotides outside the gene matches: 6. The germline V gene has CDR1 LGHNA and CDR2 YSLEER. The CDR3 is made up of 15 amino acids. CDR3 protein: CASSLDRGLNTEAFF. CDR3 nucleotides: TGCGCCAGCAGCCTTGACAGGGGCCTAAACACTGAAGCTTTCTTT.

The chain links TRBV4-1 to TRBJ2-7; D uncertain. Germline loops: CDR1 MGHRA, CDR2 YSYEKL. The V end lost 1 base, the J end lost 4 bases, and 8 bases lay between the germline ends. CDR3 length equals 13 residues. The CDR3 here is CASSQGHDYEQYF. The CDR3 DNA sequence: TGCGCCAGCAGCCAAGGACATGATTACGAGCAGTACTTC.

The chain couples TRBV4-1 to TRBJ2-5; a weak D match, TRBD1 (6 bases). The CDR3 length is 14 residues. The V and J ends lost 4 bases and 0 bases respectively, with 9 bases between them. Per the germline V gene, CDR1 is MGHRA and CDR2 is YSYEKL. This CDR3 is CASSLPGDQETQYF. The CDR3, as DNA: TGCGCCAGCAGCCTTCCAGGGGACCAAGAGACCCAGTACTTC.

The chain joins TRBV7-3 to TRBJ2-3; D may be TRBD1 (5 bases). V lost 0 bases and J 0 bases, leaving 7 bases between the germline ends. The germline CDR1 and CDR2 sequences are SGHTA and FQGTGA. The CDR3 loop spans 15 amino acids. The DNA of the CDR3 is TGTGCCAGCAGCTTAACAGGGGCAAGCACAGATACGCAGTATTTT. Its translation is CASSLTGASTDTQYF.

About this clone itself: An end of the junction does not agree with germline; a read error may underlie this. The V gene is TRBV15, the J gene TRBJ2-5; 7 bases match TRBD2. CDR1 and CDR2 (germline): LNHNV, YYDKDF (reference sequence). The CDR3 covers 13 residues. DNA for the CDR3: TGTGCCACCAGGAGAGGACTAGAAGAGACCCAGTACTTC. Protein sequence: CATRRGLEETQYF.

This clone was counted a single time. The rearrangement joins TRBV6-5 to TRBJ2-3; 8 positions match TRBD2. Germline lookup yields CDR1 MNHEY and CDR2 SVGAGI. This CDR3 contains 15 residues. The ends lost 6 bases at V and 0 bases at J; junction bases unmatched: 5. The CDR3 loop is CASRSGGLSTDTQYF. Here the CDR3 DNA reads TGTGCCAGCAGAAGCGGGGGCCTTAGCACAGATACGCAGTATTTT.

This chain joins TRBV18 and TRBJ2-7; 8 nucleotides match TRBD2. Germline V gene sequence: CDR1 KGHSH, CDR2 LQKENI. This CDR3 has 14 residues. V shed 6 bases, J shed 0 bases, and the junction held 4 bases outside the gene matches. CDR3 sequence reads: CASSSGGSSYEQYV. CDR3 nucleotides: TGTGCCAGCTCGTCGGGGGGGAGCTCCTACGAGCAGTACGTC.

This sequence joins TRBV2 and TRBJ2-1; 9 bases are a match to TRBD2. This CDR3 spans 17 amino acids. The germline V gene encodes CDR1 SNHLY and CDR2 FYNNEI. V shed 5 bases, J shed 1 base, and the junction held 9 bases outside the gene matches. The chain's CDR3 is CASSTVAGGSSYNEQFF. CDR3 in DNA: TGTGCCAGCAGTACAGTGGCGGGGGGGAGTTCCTACAATGAGCAGTTCTTC.

This rearrangement joins TRBV6-5 to TRBJ1-2, with 11 bases that match TRBD1. J gave up 8 bases and V 5 bases, and 7 bases lay outside the gene matches. Germline V gives CDR1 MNHEY, CDR2 SVGAGI. The CDR3 has 14 amino acids. CDR3 sequence (DNA): TGTGCCAGCAGTCAATTGGACAGGGGGCACGGCTACACCTTC. Encoded protein: CASSQLDRGHGYTF.

CDR3 in DNA: TGTGCCAGCAGTGGACGGGACAGCCATATTACAACTAATGAAAAACTGTTTTTT. The encoded protein is CASSGRDSHITTNEKLFF. V and J are TRBV6-1 and TRBJ1-4; 7 nucleotides match TRBD1. Germline assignment: CDR1 MNHNS and CDR2 SASEGT. J gave up 0 bases and V 4 bases, and 11 bases lay outside the gene matches. CDR3 length equals 18 residues.